This TCR beta chain was documented in a study of T cell responses to AZD1222 COVID-19 vaccine. Study details: Second-dose groups at about 4 or about 12 weeks were pooled.

The table lists this clone with a count of one. Its target is not known. The method was immunoSEQ multiplex PCR; TCRdb's version includes in-frame clones alone and lacks a portion of them. The repertoire holds 65,000 to 70,000 clones, with about three quarters as singletons. Study-wide results and limits: Sampled repertoires all dated from after the peak T cell response. Reports indicate that nearly half of spike-specific TCRs are directed at unmutated variant regions. White British people made up most donors, females outnumbered males, and clonal diversity was possibly underestimated.

This material consisted of peripheral blood, taken on day 0 of AZD1222 vaccination. This TCR was sampled from an adult in good health.

The CDR3 DNA sequence: TGCAGCGGGGGGACTAGCGGGAGGGAGACCCAGTACTTC. Translated, it gives CSGGTSGRETQYF. The chain employs TRBV29-1 and TRBJ2-5; TRBD2 agrees at 15 bases. J gave up 5 bases and V 7 bases, and 2 bases lay outside the gene matches. Germline lookup yields CDR1 SQVTM and CDR2 ANQGSEA. CDR3 length: 13 residues.